This note documents a single TCR beta chain sequence. Its antigen remains unknown. These data come from a study of cytomegalovirus exposure and HLA in healthy donors. Study observations and caveats: The presence/absence work took it that sequencing depth was about the same across donors. Later on, a genetic analysis was performed. It linked a missense variant in DCLRE1C with V- and J-gene trimming of TCR beta.

This CDR3 is built from 13 residues. Trimming took 6 bases from V and 5 from J; bases not matched to a gene: 4. In germline, CDR1 is SNHLY, CDR2 FYNNEI. Primers: 60 Vbeta forward and 13 Jbeta reverse. Measured with immunoSEQ multiplex PCR; TCRdb has only the in-frame clones, and not every one. Among under 200,000 clones listed, approximately 76% were seen once. The receptor comes from a woman aged 18-29 years in good health and CMV-seropositive. Material: PBMCs. V and J are TRBV2 and TRBJ2-5, with TRBD2 matching over 9 bases. The CDR3, as DNA: TGTGCCAGCAGGTCTGCGGGGGGGGAGACCCAGTACTTC. Its protein is CASRSAGGETQYF.